Each of the 27 T cell receptor beta chains below was sequenced from the same sample in a study of shared clonotypes between healthy human individuals. Sequencing was performed with immunoSEQ multiplex PCR; in TCRdb, only in-frame clones are kept and a portion is missing. The sample carries about 2.3 million clones, about 92% recorded once. The sample taken for sequencing was naive CD4+ T cells from PBMCs. Subset specified: CD45RA+ positively selected. The receptors stem from a man between 18 and 35 years old in good health. Some clones in this sample may be carry-over from other donors' samples.

The chain has TRBV6-1 and TRBJ2-7, with no clear D. The CDR3 spans 16 residues. Germline V gene lookup returns CDR1 MNHNS and CDR2 SASEGT. V was shortened by 0 bases and J by 0 bases, with 12 bases between the two germline ends. The CDR3 region has the DNA TGTGCCAGCAGTGAAGCGGCCCAGGTCGCCTCCTACGAGCAGTACTTC. It translates to CASSEAAQVASYEQYF.

The chain employs TRBV7-2 and TRBJ1-1; 8 bases match TRBD1. CDR1 SGHTA and CDR2 FQGNSA come from the germline V gene. Trimming at V came to 6 bases and at J to 7 bases, leaving 10 bases not matched to a gene. The CDR3 runs 14 residues. Written as DNA, the CDR3 is TGTGCCAGCAGGACTTCTATGACAGGGGATGAAGCTTTCTTT. Translating gives CASRTSMTGDEAFF.

The chain links TRBV7-9 to TRBJ2-5, with a tentative D call TRBD2 (6 bases). CDR1 SEHNR and CDR2 FQNEAQ come from the germline V gene (reference sequence). The V end lost 0 bases, the J end lost 5 bases, and 10 bases lay between the germline ends. The CDR3 extends over 14 amino acids. The CDR3 is CASSLAGGGETQYF. CDR3 bases: TGTGCCAGCAGCTTAGCGGGAGGAGGGGAGACCCAGTACTTC.

CDR3: CASSYSRLAGSQYF. In DNA form, the CDR3 reads TGTGCCAGCAGTTACTCCCGACTAGCGGGCTCGCAGTATTTT. The chain links TRBV6-6 to TRBJ2-3; 10 bases line up with TRBD2. With 0 bases clipped from V and 10 bases from J, the junction kept 4 bases outside the gene matches. Germline V gives CDR1 MNHNY, CDR2 SVGAGI (reference sequence). CDR3 length: 14 residues.

This clone is a singleton in its sample. The CDR3 DNA sequence: TGTGCCAGTAGTGAGGGACAGGGAAATGGCTACACCTTC. Translation gives CASSEGQGNGYTF. The V and J genes are TRBV19 and TRBJ1-2; 9 nucleotides match TRBD1. There are 13 residues in the CDR3. Trimming cost V 5 bases and J 6 bases; bases outside gene matches: 4. Germline-derived CDR1 and CDR2 are LNHDA and SQIVND (reference sequence).

The chain joins TRBV6-4 to TRBJ1-5; TRBD1 matches at 7 bases. There are 14 residues in the CDR3. After removal of 6 bases from V and 6 bases from J, the junction contained 8 bases not matched to a gene. Per the germline V gene, CDR1 is MRHNA and CDR2 is SNTAGT. CDR3 DNA: TGTGCCAGCAGAGAACAGGGGACCGGTCAGCCCCAGCATTTT. Amino acids: CASREQGTGQPQHF.

A word on this clone: The same CDR3 is also encoded by other DNA sequences in this sample. The genes are TRBV19 and TRBJ2-1; D ambiguous. Germline V gene sequence: CDR1 LNHDA, CDR2 SQIVND (reference sequence). There are 12 residues in the CDR3. V was shortened by 4 bases and J by 4 bases, with 5 bases between the two germline ends. The CDR3 sequence: CASSRVYNEQFF. CDR3 sequence (DNA): TGTGCCAGTAGTAGGGTTTACAATGAGCAGTTCTTC. The full variable domain, its missing parts supplied by reference TRBV19 and TRBJ2-1, is DGGITQSPKYLFRKEGQNVTLSCEQNLNHDAMYWYRQDPGQGLRLIYYSQIVNDFQKGDIAEGYSVSREKKESFPLTVTSAQKNPTAFYLCASSRVYNEQFFGPGTRLTVL.

This clone was seen a single time. Other DNA sequences within the sample encode an identical CDR3. The chain has TRBV5-6 and TRBJ2-7, with 11 bases aligning to TRBD2. The CDR3 extends over 15 amino acids. Germline V lookup: CDR1 SGHDT, CDR2 YYEEEE. After removal of 4 bases from V and 1 base from J, the junction contained 4 bases not matched to a gene. The CDR3 here is CASSPGLAVSYEQYF. The CDR3 DNA reads as TGTGCCAGCAGCCCGGGACTAGCGGTATCCTACGAGCAGTACTTC.

V gene TRBV30 combines with J gene TRBJ1-1; D remains ambiguous. The germline gives CDR1 GTSNPN, CDR2 SVGIG (reference sequence). This CDR3 region has 15 residues. V lost 0 bases, J lost 5 bases, and 16 bases lay in between. The CDR3 spells CAWSVGASRGTEAFF. CDR3 DNA: TGTGCCTGGAGTGTAGGAGCCTCGCGCGGAACTGAAGCTTTCTTT.

The chain employs TRBV4-1 and TRBJ1-2; 10 nucleotides agree with TRBD1. V shed 0 bases, J shed 6 bases, and the junction held 7 bases outside the gene matches. The CDR3 is made up of 16 amino acids. Looked up from germline, CDR1 is MGHRA and CDR2 is YSYEKL. The CDR3 spells CASSQERDRGLHGYTF. The CDR3 nucleotides read TGCGCCAGCAGCCAAGAGCGAGACAGGGGGCTTCATGGCTACACCTTC.

The chain employs TRBV5-1 and TRBJ2-1; D ambiguous. Germline-derived CDR1 and CDR2 are SGHRS and YFSETQ. The CDR3 contains 11 residues. Trimming removed 0 bases at V and 15 bases at J, with 10 bases between. This CDR3 is CASSLDLEWFF. DNA for the CDR3: TGCGCCAGCAGCTTGGATCTAGAATGGTTCTTC.

This rearrangement joins TRBV28 to TRBJ1-1, with 7 positions matching TRBD1. Trimming took 2 bases from V and 0 from J; bases not matched to a gene: 9. Germline CDR1 is MDHEN and CDR2 is SYDVKM. The CDR3 has 17 amino acids. Here the CDR3 reads CASSLPGQRDMNTEAFF. The DNA of the CDR3 is TGTGCCAGCAGTTTACCGGGACAGAGAGACATGAACACTGAAGCTTTCTTT.

This rearrangement joins TRBV18 to TRBJ1-1; tentatively, D is TRBD1 (5 bases). CDR3 size: 13 residues. Germline-derived CDR1 and CDR2 are KGHSH and LQKENI. The V gene lost 6 bases and the J gene lost 0 bases, with 8 bases spanning the gap. Here the CDR3 DNA reads TGTGCCAGCTCCGGACACCTGAACACTGAAGCTTTCTTT. This translates into CASSGHLNTEAFF. Together with reference TRBV18 and TRBJ1-1, the CDR3 gives the full variable domain: NAGVMQNPRHLVRRRGQEARLRCSPMKGHSHVYWYRQLPEEGLKFMVYLQKENIIDESGMPKERFSAEFPKEGPSILRIQQVVRGDSAAYFCASSGHLNTEAFFGQGTRLTVV.

The V call is TRBV11-2, the J call TRBJ2-7; 12 bases map to TRBD1. Looked up from germline, CDR1 is SGHAT and CDR2 is FQNNGV. The CDR3 has 14 residues. V shed 4 bases and J 6 bases; nucleotides not matched to a gene: 4. The CDR3: CASSWDRGRFEQYF. CDR3 nucleotide sequence: TGTGCCAGCAGCTGGGACAGGGGGCGCTTCGAGCAGTACTTC.

The genes are TRBV9 and TRBJ2-7; 13 bases fit TRBD2. Trimming removed 3 bases from V and 4 bases from J; junction bases left unmatched: 1. The CDR3 totals 14 residues. Germline CDR1 SGDLS, CDR2 YYNGEE. The DNA for the CDR3 is TGTGCCAGCAGCGAGACTAGCGGGGGGTACGAGCAGTACTTC. It encodes CASSETSGGYEQYF.

V and J are TRBV7-6 and TRBJ2-7; 8 bases match TRBD1. V dropped 3 bases and J dropped 7; count of bases not matched to a gene: 8. Germline V gene sequence: CDR1 SGHVS, CDR2 FNYEAQ. The CDR3 is made up of 14 amino acids. The CDR3 DNA reads TGTGCCAGCAGCTTGGACAGGGAACGGGGGGAGCAGTACTTC. Its protein is CASSLDRERGEQYF.

V usage is TRBV5-4 and J usage is TRBJ2-1; the D gene is possibly TRBD1 (6 bases). The CDR3 is 13 residues long. V was pared by 2 bases and J by 8 bases, with 11 bases between. Per germline, CDR1 SGHNT and CDR2 YYREEE (reference sequence). The CDR3 DNA follows: TGTGCCAGCAGCTTTACCAGGGGCCATGAGCAGTTCTTC. It translates to CASSFTRGHEQFF.

This chain uses TRBV18 with TRBJ1-1; D perhaps matches TRBD1 (6 bases). Looked up from germline, CDR1 is KGHSH and CDR2 is LQKENI. The CDR3 spans 15 residues. With 3 bases removed from V and 1 base from J, the gap between germline ends came to 12 bases. The CDR3 DNA follows: TGTGCCAGCTCACCTTTGACAGGCCCGAACACTGAAGCTTTCTTT. The encoded protein is CASSPLTGPNTEAFF.

This sequence joins TRBV28 and TRBJ1-6; the D gene is possibly TRBD1 (6 bases). The CDR3 consists of 16 residues. Germline loops: CDR1 MDHEN, CDR2 SYDVKM. V lost 7 bases to trimming and J lost 7 bases, with 20 bases between them. The CDR3: CASTLNRQGRNSPLHF. The CDR3 DNA sequence: TGTGCCAGCACCTTAAACCGGCAGGGGCGGAATTCACCCCTCCACTTT.

CDR3 sequence reads: CASSQSGIPLYEQYF. CDR3 coding DNA: TGTGCCAGCAGTCAAAGCGGAATACCCCTCTACGAGCAGTACTTC. This chain connects TRBV6-5 to TRBJ2-7; maybe TRBD2 (5 bases). Per germline, CDR1 MNHEY and CDR2 SVGAGI. Between the trimmed V and J ends, which lost 5 bases and 3 bases, there was a span of 17 bases. The CDR3 is 15 amino acids.

The chain combines TRBV10-3 with TRBJ2-1; D possibly corresponds to TRBD1 (6 bases). CDR3 length: 15 amino acids. CDR1 is ENHRY, CDR2 SYGVKD, per germline. V was clipped by 6 bases and J by 0 bases, with 12 bases between them. CDR3 loop: CAIRSTGSSYNEQFF. CDR3 nucleotides: TGTGCCATCAGAAGCACAGGGAGCTCCTACAATGAGCAGTTCTTC.

This clone came up once. The CDR3 is CASSLTTGGGNTGELFF. CDR3 nucleotide sequence: TGTGCCAGCAGTTTAACCACAGGGGGCGGAAACACCGGGGAGCTGTTTTTT. The chain employs TRBV5-5 and TRBJ2-2, with 9 nucleotides matching TRBD1. V dropped 5 bases and J dropped 2; count of bases not matched to a gene: 10. There are 17 residues in the CDR3. CDR1 SGHKS and CDR2 YYEKEE come from the germline V gene (reference sequence).

The chain has TRBV5-1 and TRBJ2-5, with TRBD2 as a possible D gene (6 bases). This CDR3 has 14 amino acids. Germline CDR1 and CDR2: SGHRS and YFSETQ. Trimming removed 4 bases at V and 5 bases at J, with 15 bases between. CDR3 sequence reads: CASSQFWGRETQYF. Written as DNA, the CDR3 is TGCGCCAGCAGCCAGTTTTGGGGGAGGGAGACCCAGTACTTC. Variable domain in full (rest from reference TRBV5-1 and TRBJ2-5): KAGVTQTPRYLIKTRGQQVTLSCSPISGHRSVSWYQQTPGQGLQFLFEYFSETQRNKGNFPGRFSGRQFSNSRSEMNVSTLELGDSALYLCASSQFWGRETQYFGPGTRLLVL.

Only one count was recorded for this clone. The chain recombines TRBV7-3 with TRBJ2-7; TRBD1 aligns across 7 bases. In germline, CDR1 is SGHTA, CDR2 FQGTGA. The CDR3 is made up of 15 amino acids. V shed 2 bases, J shed 3 bases, and the junction held 7 bases outside the gene matches. CDR3 bases: TGTGCCAGCAGCTTAGTGTTGACAGGGAGCTACGAGCAGTACTTC. It specifies CASSLVLTGSYEQYF.

The rearrangement joins TRBV12-5 to TRBJ1-2, with D unresolved. There are 16 residues in the CDR3. The V end was cut by 0 bases, the J end by 0 bases, with 11 bases between. Germline-derived CDR1 and CDR2 are LGHNT and FRNRAP. DNA for the CDR3: TGTGCTAGTGGTTTGGTCTTGGCCTCCGCTAACTATGGCTACACCTTC. Its translation: CASGLVLASANYGYTF.

The J gene is TRBJ2-4, the V gene TRBV11-2; TRBD1 matches at 7 bases. CDR1 SGHAT and CDR2 FQNNGV come from the germline V gene. With 4 bases clipped from V and 1 base from J, the junction kept 10 bases outside the gene matches. The CDR3 is 17 residues long. CDR3 sequence reads: CASSSIRQGRAKNIQYF. In DNA, the CDR3 is TGTGCCAGCAGCTCTATAAGACAGGGAAGGGCCAAAAACATTCAGTACTTC.

This rearrangement joins TRBV5-8 to TRBJ2-5, with 7 bases fitting TRBD1. Germline V gene data show CDR1 as SGHTS and CDR2 as YDEGEE. The CDR3 consists of 14 residues. J lost 1 base, V lost 6 bases, and 6 bases had no gene match. Written as DNA, the CDR3 is TGTGCCAGCACCGAAACAGGGGTCCAAGAGACCCAGTACTTC. It is translated as CASTETGVQETQYF. The variable domain in full, completed from reference TRBV5-8 and TRBJ2-5, reads EAGVTQSPTHLIKTRGQQATLRCSPISGHTSVYWYQQALGLGLQFLLWYDEGEERNRGNFPPRFSGRQFPNYSSELNVNALELEDSALYLCASTETGVQETQYFGPGTRLLVL.